This T cell receptor (beta chain) was retrieved from a study of shared clonotypes between healthy human individuals. Repertoires were generated with immunoSEQ multiplex PCR, while TCRdb's copy carries only in-frame clones and drops some. The table lists approximately 470,000 clones, roughly 80% of them singletons. Of note for this clone: The antigen is undetermined.

Germline V gene sequence: CDR1 SNHLY, CDR2 FYNNEI. V lost 6 bases and J lost 0, with 11 bases in between. This CDR3 comprises 14 residues. General observations from the study: The represented genetic and exposure-history diversity was limited by the small number of donors.

The chain links TRBV2 to TRBJ2-5; D tentatively fits TRBD1 or TRBD2 (6 bases each). Input material: PBMCs. This TCR was sampled from a woman aged 40 to 50 in good health. Some clones in this sample may be carry-over from other donors' samples. In DNA form, the CDR3 reads TGTGCCAGCAGGAGGGGGGCCAACCAAGAGACCCAGTACTTC. Protein: CASRRGANQETQYF.